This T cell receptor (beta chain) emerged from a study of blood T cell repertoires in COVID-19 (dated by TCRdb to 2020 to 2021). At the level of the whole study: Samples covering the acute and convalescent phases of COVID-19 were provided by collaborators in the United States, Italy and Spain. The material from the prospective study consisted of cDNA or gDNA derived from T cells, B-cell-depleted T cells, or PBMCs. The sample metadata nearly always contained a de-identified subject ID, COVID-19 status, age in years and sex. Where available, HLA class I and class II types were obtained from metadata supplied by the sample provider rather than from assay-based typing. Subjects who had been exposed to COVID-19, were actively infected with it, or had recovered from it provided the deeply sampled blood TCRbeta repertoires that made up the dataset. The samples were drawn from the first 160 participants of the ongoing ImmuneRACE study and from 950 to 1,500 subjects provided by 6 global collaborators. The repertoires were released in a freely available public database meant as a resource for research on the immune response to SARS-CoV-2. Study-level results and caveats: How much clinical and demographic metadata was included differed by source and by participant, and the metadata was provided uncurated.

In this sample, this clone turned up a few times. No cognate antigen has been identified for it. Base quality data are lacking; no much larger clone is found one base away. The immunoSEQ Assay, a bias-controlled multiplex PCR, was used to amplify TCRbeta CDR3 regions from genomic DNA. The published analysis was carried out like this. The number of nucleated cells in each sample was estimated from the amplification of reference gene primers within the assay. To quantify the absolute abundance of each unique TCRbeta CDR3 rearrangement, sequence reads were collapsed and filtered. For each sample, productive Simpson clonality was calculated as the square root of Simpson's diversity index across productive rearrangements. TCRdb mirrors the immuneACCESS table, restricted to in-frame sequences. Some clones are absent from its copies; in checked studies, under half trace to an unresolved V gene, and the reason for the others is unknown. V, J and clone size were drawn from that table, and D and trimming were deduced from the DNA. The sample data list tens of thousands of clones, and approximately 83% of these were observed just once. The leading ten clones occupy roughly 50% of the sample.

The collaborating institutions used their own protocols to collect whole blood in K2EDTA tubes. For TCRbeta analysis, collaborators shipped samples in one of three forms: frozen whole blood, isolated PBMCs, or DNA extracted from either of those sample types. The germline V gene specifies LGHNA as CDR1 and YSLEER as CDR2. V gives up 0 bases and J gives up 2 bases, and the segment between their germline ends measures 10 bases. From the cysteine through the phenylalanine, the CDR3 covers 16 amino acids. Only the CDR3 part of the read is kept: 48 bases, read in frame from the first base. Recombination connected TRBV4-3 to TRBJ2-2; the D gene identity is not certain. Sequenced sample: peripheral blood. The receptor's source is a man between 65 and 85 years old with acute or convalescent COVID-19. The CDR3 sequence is CASSQEVAANTGELFF. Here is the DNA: TGCGCCAGCAGCCAAGAAGTGGCGGCCAACACCGGGGAGCTGTTTTTT.